A single sample is the source of the 19 T cell receptor beta chains below, sequenced in a study of blood T cell repertoires in COVID-19 (dated by TCRdb to 2018 to 2020). The protocol used for the library was the immunoSEQ multiplex PCR assay. TCRdb's version of the immuneACCESS table is confined to in-frame rearrangements and falls short of the full clone set. An unresolved V gene accounts for under half of the shortfall where checked; the remainder is of unknown origin. For this sample there are fewer than 300,000 clones; less than 85% appear just once. The top ten clones comprise about 2.5% of the sample. The sample consisted of PBMCs or T cells enriched from blood (not recorded which). The receptors derive from a woman in her fifties or sixties who had recovered from COVID-19.

The chain carries TRBV30 and TRBJ1-5; D gene unclear. The CDR3 consists of 14 residues. Germline CDR1 and CDR2: GTSNPN and SVGIG (reference sequence). V gave up 4 bases and J gave up 2 bases, with 12 bases separating them. The DNA for the CDR3 is TGTGCCTGGAACCCCGGACTCGGCAATCAGCCCCAGCATTTT. Its protein is CAWNPGLGNQPQHF.

This sequence joins TRBV5-1 and TRBJ1-3; 7 nucleotides agree with TRBD1. Germline-derived CDR1 and CDR2 are SGHRS and YFSETQ. V lost 3 bases, J lost 4 bases, and 4 bases stayed unmatched. The CDR3 totals 14 residues. CDR3 residues: CASSSTGSGNTIYF. As DNA, the CDR3 is TGCGCCAGCAGCTCGACAGGGTCGGGAAACACCATATATTTT.

This clone has a single count. The chain is built from TRBV5-1 and TRBJ2-1, with 10 positions matching TRBD2. The CDR3 runs to 15 residues. With 0 bases clipped from V and 8 bases from J, the junction kept 5 bases outside the gene matches. The V gene's germline CDR1 is SGHRS and CDR2 YFSETQ. This CDR3 reads CASSLGGTSADEQFF. CDR3 sequence (DNA): TGCGCCAGCAGCTTGGGCGGGACTAGCGCGGATGAGCAGTTCTTC.

The chain uses TRBV28 and TRBJ1-3; D remains unclear. The germline V gene encodes CDR1 MDHEN and CDR2 SYDVKM. The CDR3 contains 12 residues. V was trimmed by 6 bases and J by 7 bases, leaving 10 bases between them. The CDR3 is CASRAPGNTIYF. CDR3 DNA: TGTGCCAGCAGGGCCCCCGGGAACACCATATATTTT. The entire variable domain, with the rest obtained from reference TRBV28 and TRBJ1-3, is as follows: DVKVTQSSRYLVKRTGEKVFLECVQDMDHENMFWYRQDPGLGLRLIYFSYDVKMKEKGDIPEGYSVSREKKERFSLILESASTNQTSMYLCASRAPGNTIYFGEGSWLTVV.

V and J are TRBV15 and TRBJ2-3, with TRBD2 matching 8 bases. CDR3 length: 15 amino acids. Per germline, CDR1 LNHNV and CDR2 YYDKDF (reference sequence). The V segment lost 0 bases and the J segment 5 bases; nucleotides outside the gene matches: 4. CDR3 nucleotide sequence: TGTGCCACCAGCAGAGATAGGAGCGGGGGAGATACGCAGTATTTT. Translating it yields CATSRDRSGGDTQYF.

V gene TRBV7-2 combines with J gene TRBJ1-1; a possible D gene is TRBD1 (6 bases). CDR3 length: 16 amino acids. Between the trimmed V and J ends, which lost 5 bases and 1 base, there was a span of 17 bases. In germline, CDR1 is SGHTA, CDR2 FQGNSA. DNA of the CDR3: TGTGCCAGCAGCCTCACCCCAGGGGCCGGGAACACTGAAGCTTTCTTT. It is translated as CASSLTPGAGNTEAFF. The whole variable domain, filled in from reference TRBV7-2 and TRBJ1-1, reads GAGVSQSPSNKVTEKGKDVELRCDPISGHTALYWYRQSLGQGLEFLIYFQGNSAPDKSGLPSDRFSAERTGGSVSTLTIQRTQQEDSAVYLCASSLTPGAGNTEAFFGQGTRLTVV.

The chain employs TRBV7-8 and TRBJ1-2; the D is unclear. This CDR3 has 15 residues. Germline CDR1 and CDR2: SGHVS and FQNEAQ. Trimming shortened V by 4 bases and J by 8 bases, and 20 bases separated the two germline ends. The CDR3 nucleotides read TGTGCCAGCAGCTCCAGATTCAACGATCCTTCCGGCTACACCTTC. Amino acids: CASSSRFNDPSGYTF.

This chain uses TRBV30 with TRBJ2-5; D ambiguous. The CDR3 is 13 amino acids. Deletions cut 0 bases from V and 7 bases from J, with 12 bases between. Germline CDR1 and CDR2: GTSNPN and SVGIG (reference sequence). Written as DNA, the CDR3 is TGTGCCTGGAGTGTCACTGGCACGGGGACCCAGTACTTC. Its translation is CAWSVTGTGTQYF. Together with reference TRBV30 and TRBJ2-5, the CDR3 gives the full variable domain: SQTIHQWPATLVQPVGSPLSLECTVEGTSNPNLYWYRQAAGRGLQLLFYSVGIGQISSEVPQNLSASRPQDRQFILSSKKLLLSDSGFYLCAWSVTGTGTQYFGPGTRLLVL.

The chain couples TRBV27 to TRBJ2-2; 8 positions agree with TRBD1. This CDR3 has 14 residues. The junction had 3 bases not matched to a gene; V was cut back by 8 bases and J by 1 base. Germline CDR1 and CDR2: MNHEY and SMNVEV (reference sequence). CDR3 in DNA: TGTGCCAGCCGCAGGGGGCGGAACACCGGGGAGCTGTTTTTT. Its protein is CASRRGRNTGELFF.

The CDR3 sequence: CASSPAAGGKDTQYF. Here the CDR3 DNA reads TGTGCCAGCAGCCCGGCGGCGGGGGGGAAAGATACGCAGTATTTT. The chain combines TRBV7-7 with TRBJ2-3, with 9 positions matching TRBD2. This CDR3 has 15 amino acids. V lost 5 bases, J lost 5 bases, and 8 bases stayed unmatched. The V gene's germline CDR1 is SSHAT and CDR2 FNYEAQ (reference sequence).

This clone was seen once. Other DNA sequences in this specimen translate into the identical CDR3. The V gene is TRBV6-5, the J gene TRBJ1-5, with 8 bases lining up with TRBD1. Looked up from germline, CDR1 is MNHEY and CDR2 is SVGAGI. This CDR3 has 14 residues. Germline trimming cut 5 bases from V and 1 base from J; bases unmatched to any gene: 1. The CDR3 loop is CASSRTGSNQPQHF. For the CDR3, the DNA is TGTGCCAGCAGTCGGACAGGGAGCAATCAGCCCCAGCATTTT.

This clone was observed once. This chain links TRBV2 with TRBJ1-6, with a possible D match to TRBD1 (5 bases). Trimming removed 0 bases from V and 9 bases from J, with 12 bases in between. CDR3 length equals 15 residues. The germline gives CDR1 SNHLY, CDR2 FYNNEI. CDR3 loop: CASSEAQGRTSPLHF. The CDR3 nucleotides read TGTGCCAGCAGTGAAGCCCAGGGCCGGACTTCACCCCTCCACTTT.

This chain links TRBV30 with TRBJ2-3, with 7 bases lining up with TRBD1. Germline CDR1 is GTSNPN and CDR2 is SVGIG (reference sequence). J was trimmed by 0 bases and V by 7 bases; bases with no gene match: 7. The CDR3 is 14 amino acids. CDR3 residues: CAFTWTGSTDTQYF. For the CDR3, the DNA is TGTGCCTTTACATGGACAGGCAGCACAGATACGCAGTATTTT.

This chain links TRBV3-1 (or the pseudogene TRBV3-2) with TRBJ2-3; D might be TRBD2 (7 bases). V lost 4 bases to trimming and J lost 2 bases, with 16 bases between them. The CDR3 consists of 16 residues. Germline CDR1 is LGHDT and CDR2 is YNNKEL (reference sequence). CDR3 nucleotide sequence: TGTGCCAGCAGCCTTCTAGGGGGGGGGATCACAGATACGCAGTATTTT. Translated: CASSLLGGGITDTQYF.

The CDR3 region is CASSPYRTPSTDTQYF. The DNA of the CDR3 is TGTGCCAGTAGTCCATACAGGACGCCTAGCACAGATACGCAGTATTTT. The genes are TRBV19 and TRBJ2-3; tentative D call: TRBD1 (5 bases). The V end was cut by 5 bases, the J end by 0 bases, with 15 bases between. The CDR3 has 16 residues. Germline V gene data show CDR1 as LNHDA and CDR2 as SQIVND (reference sequence).

The genes are TRBV2 and TRBJ1-4; no reliable D call. Trimming removed 6 bases at V and 0 bases at J, with 11 bases between. CDR1 is SNHLY, CDR2 FYNNEI, per germline. The CDR3 length is 15 residues. The CDR3 loop is CASRRTLATNEKLFF. CDR3 DNA: TGTGCCAGCAGGCGAACCCTTGCAACTAATGAAAAACTGTTTTTT.

The V gene is TRBV28, the J gene TRBJ1-2; tentatively, D is TRBD1 (6 bases). V lost 1 base and J lost 4, with 10 bases in between. The CDR3 covers 14 residues. The germline V gene encodes CDR1 MDHEN and CDR2 SYDVKM. The CDR3 DNA sequence: TGTGCCAGCAGTTTATACCGGGGGGCCTATGGCTACACCTTC. This translates into CASSLYRGAYGYTF.

The chain combines TRBV30 with TRBJ1-5, with TRBD1 matching 8 bases. CDR3 length: 13 amino acids. V shed 6 bases, J shed 2 bases, and the junction held 3 bases outside the gene matches. The germline gives CDR1 GTSNPN, CDR2 SVGIG (reference sequence). The CDR3 region has the DNA TGTGCCTGCGACAGGGGCCGCAATCAGCCCCAGCATTTT. Its protein is CACDRGRNQPQHF. The whole variable domain, remainder taken from reference TRBV30 and TRBJ1-5, is SQTIHQWPATLVQPVGSPLSLECTVEGTSNPNLYWYRQAAGRGLQLLFYSVGIGQISSEVPQNLSASRPQDRQFILSSKKLLLSDSGFYLCACDRGRNQPQHFGDGTRLSIL.

This clone was counted a single time. This sequence joins TRBV7-9 and TRBJ1-2; D not resolved. V was shortened by 7 bases and J by 7 bases, with 16 bases between the two germline ends. There are 13 residues in the CDR3. Germline V lookup: CDR1 SEHNR, CDR2 FQNEAQ (reference sequence). This chain's CDR3 is CASNEGWTSGYTF. CDR3 coding DNA: TGTGCCAGCAACGAGGGTTGGACTTCTGGCTACACCTTC. The full variable domain, rest sourced from reference TRBV7-9 and TRBJ1-2, is DTGVSQNPRHKITKRGQNVTFRCDPISEHNRLYWYRQTLGQGPEFLTYFQNEAQLEKSRLLSDRFSAERPKGSFSTLEIQRTEQGDSAMYLCASNEGWTSGYTFGSGTRLTVV.